A selection of T cell receptor beta chains follows, all from one sample in a study of shared T cell receptors in the human thymus. Assay: immunoSEQ multiplex PCR; the TCRdb copy retains only in-frame clones and omits some. The sample includes about 540,000 clones, approximately 78% of them seen just once. These data also formed part of another study, on human thymus T cells.

The sequencing input was thymocytes. Receptors were obtained from a boy under two years old with a congenital heart defect. CDR3s include the opening cysteine and the closing phenylalanine or tryptophan. D genes are given only for firm matches. Expanded clones get a size class; other rows say once, few or many, or leave the size out.

j_call: TRBJ1-4
v_call: TRBV29-1
d_call: TRBD1
clone_size: -
cdr3_aa: CSVGRDRGNEKLFF
cdr3_nt: TGCAGCGTTGGCCGGGACAGGGGTAATGAAAAACTGTTTTTT

j_call: TRBJ1-3
v_call: TRBV5-1
d_call: -
clone_size: -
cdr3_aa: CASIPPSGNTIYF
cdr3_nt: TGCGCCAGCATTCCTCCCTCTGGAAACACCATATATTTT

j_call: TRBJ2-7
v_call: TRBV11-2
d_call: -
clone_size: -
cdr3_aa: CASSLNSYEQYF
cdr3_nt: TGTGCCAGCAGCCTTAACTCCTACGAGCAGTACTTC

j_call: TRBJ2-5
v_call: TRBV28
d_call: -
clone_size: once
cdr3_aa: CASSPTRTETQYF
cdr3_nt: TGTGCCAGCAGTCCGACTAGGACAGAGACCCAGTACTTC

j_call: TRBJ1-2
v_call: TRBV2
d_call: -
clone_size: -
cdr3_aa: CASSEGRVSNYGYTF
cdr3_nt: TGTGCCAGCAGTGAAGGCCGGGTTTCTAACTATGGCTACACCTTC

j_call: TRBJ1-2
v_call: TRBV18
d_call: -
clone_size: -
cdr3_aa: CASSPPQPRHSGYTF
cdr3_nt: TGTGCCAGCTCACCACCACAACCGCGACATTCCGGCTACACCTTC

j_call: TRBJ2-2
v_call: TRBV27
d_call: -
clone_size: -
cdr3_aa: CASSFGQGGTGELFF
cdr3_nt: TGTGCCAGCAGTTTCGGGCAGGGCGGTACCGGGGAGCTGTTTTTT

j_call: TRBJ2-2
v_call: TRBV7-2
d_call: TRBD2
clone_size: few
cdr3_aa: CASSLWREGPTGELFF
cdr3_nt: TGTGCCAGCAGCTTATGGCGGGAGGGCCCAACCGGGGAGCTGTTTTTT

j_call: TRBJ2-7
v_call: TRBV30
d_call: TRBD1
clone_size: -
cdr3_aa: CAWSSQGELYEQYF
cdr3_nt: TGTGCCTGGAGTAGTCAGGGGGAGCTCTACGAGCAGTACTTC

j_call: TRBJ1-2
v_call: TRBV5-4
d_call: -
clone_size: -
cdr3_aa: CASSPGGSGGGYTF
cdr3_nt: TGTGCCAGCAGCCCTGGGGGGTCTGGGGGGGGCTACACCTTC

j_call: TRBJ1-3
v_call: TRBV7-9
d_call: -
clone_size: -
cdr3_aa: CASNFPTARNTIYF
cdr3_nt: TGTGCCAGCAACTTCCCTACTGCGCGAAACACCATATATTTT

j_call: TRBJ1-1
v_call: TRBV13
d_call: -
clone_size: -
cdr3_aa: CASTDGENTEAFF
cdr3_nt: TGTGCCAGCACCGACGGGGAGAACACTGAAGCTTTCTTT

j_call: TRBJ2-3
v_call: TRBV10-3
d_call: TRBD2
clone_size: few
cdr3_aa: CAISERGSRENTQYF
cdr3_nt: TGTGCCATCAGTGAAAGAGGCTCGCGGGAGAATACGCAGTATTTT

j_call: TRBJ2-7
v_call: TRBV11-3
d_call: TRBD1
clone_size: -
cdr3_aa: CASSLAARGPHEQYF
cdr3_nt: TGTGCCAGCAGCTTAGCCGCCAGGGGGCCCCACGAGCAGTACTTC

j_call: TRBJ1-5
v_call: TRBV28
d_call: TRBD1
clone_size: -
cdr3_aa: CASSSTGGGQPQHF
cdr3_nt: TGTGCCAGCAGTTCGACAGGGGGCGGTCAGCCCCAGCATTTT

j_call: TRBJ1-1
v_call: TRBV6-1
d_call: -
clone_size: -
cdr3_aa: CASSESTEGLNTEAFF
cdr3_nt: TGTGCCAGCAGTGAATCTACGGAGGGCCTGAACACTGAAGCTTTCTTT

j_call: TRBJ1-2
v_call: TRBV28
d_call: TRBD1
clone_size: -
cdr3_aa: CASSQQGKSYTF
cdr3_nt: TGTGCCAGCAGTCAACAGGGGAAAAGCTACACCTTC

j_call: TRBJ1-2
v_call: TRBV30
d_call: TRBD1
clone_size: -
cdr3_aa: CAWSHLRGSSYGYTF
cdr3_nt: TGTGCCTGGAGTCACCTCAGGGGGTCCAGCTATGGCTACACCTTC

j_call: TRBJ2-5
v_call: TRBV30
d_call: -
clone_size: -
cdr3_aa: CAWSGVGRAQYF
cdr3_nt: TGTGCCTGGTCTGGCGTCGGTCGGGCCCAGTACTTC

j_call: TRBJ2-7
v_call: TRBV6-5
d_call: -
clone_size: -
cdr3_aa: CASSQGGRGPYEQYF
cdr3_nt: TGTGCCAGCAGCCAAGGCGGCAGGGGTCCCTACGAGCAGTACTTC

j_call: TRBJ1-1
v_call: TRBV18
d_call: -
clone_size: -
cdr3_aa: CASSPPRGGGAGNTEAFF
cdr3_nt: TGTGCCAGCTCACCACCCCGGGGCGGGGGCGCGGGGAACACTGAAGCTTTCTTT

j_call: TRBJ1-5
v_call: TRBV4-2
d_call: -
clone_size: few
cdr3_aa: CASSHSGGTEHSNQPQHF
cdr3_nt: TGTGCCAGCAGCCATTCCGGGGGTACAGAACATAGCAATCAGCCCCAGCATTTT

j_call: TRBJ2-3
v_call: TRBV19
d_call: TRBD2
clone_size: -
cdr3_aa: CASSQTSGSDTQYF
cdr3_nt: TGTGCCAGTAGCCAGACTAGCGGGAGTGATACGCAGTATTTT

j_call: TRBJ2-7
v_call: TRBV7-9
d_call: -
clone_size: -
cdr3_aa: CASSLARTNGTYEQYF
cdr3_nt: TGTGCCAGCAGCTTAGCCCGGACTAACGGAACCTACGAGCAGTACTTC

j_call: TRBJ2-3
v_call: TRBV9
d_call: -
clone_size: -
cdr3_aa: CASSEGTGALGDTQYF
cdr3_nt: TGTGCCAGCAGCGAGGGGACGGGAGCCCTAGGAGATACGCAGTATTTT

j_call: TRBJ2-1
v_call: TRBV14
d_call: -
clone_size: -
cdr3_aa: CASSQEALRLDNEQFF
cdr3_nt: TGTGCCAGCAGCCAAGAAGCCCTGCGACTAGACAATGAGCAGTTCTTC

j_call: TRBJ2-1
v_call: TRBV2
d_call: -
clone_size: -
cdr3_aa: CASRSTGDDEQFF
cdr3_nt: TGTGCCAGCAGGTCGACAGGAGACGATGAGCAGTTCTTC

j_call: TRBJ2-7
v_call: TRBV5-4
d_call: TRBD2
clone_size: once
cdr3_aa: CASSLGVGLAETYEQYF
cdr3_nt: TGTGCCAGCAGCTTGGGGGTAGGGCTAGCGGAGACCTACGAGCAGTACTTC

j_call: TRBJ1-5
v_call: TRBV11-3
d_call: -
clone_size: -
cdr3_aa: CASSGVPFPGNQPQHF
cdr3_nt: TGTGCCAGCAGCGGAGTCCCCTTCCCGGGAAATCAGCCCCAGCATTTT

j_call: TRBJ2-5
v_call: TRBV5-6
d_call: -
clone_size: -
cdr3_aa: CASSQGPGETQYF
cdr3_nt: TGTGCCAGCAGCCAGGGGCCGGGAGAGACCCAGTACTTC

j_call: TRBJ2-7
v_call: TRBV19
d_call: -
clone_size: -
cdr3_aa: CASSTDLIPYEQYF
cdr3_nt: TGTGCCAGTAGTACGGACTTAATTCCCTACGAGCAGTACTTC

j_call: TRBJ1-5
v_call: TRBV4-1
d_call: -
clone_size: -
cdr3_aa: CASSRAPSPGEQPQHF
cdr3_nt: TGCGCCAGCAGCCGGGCCCCCAGCCCCGGCGAACAGCCCCAGCATTTT